The present T cell receptor beta chain was sequenced within a study of cytomegalovirus exposure and HLA in healthy donors. The germline CDR1 and CDR2 sequences are ENHRY and SYGVKD. Trimming took 6 bases from V and 1 from J; bases not matched to a gene: 9. This CDR3 is 16 amino acids long. Primers for the PCR totalled 60 Vbeta and 13 Jbeta. Sequencing was performed with immunoSEQ multiplex PCR; in TCRdb, only in-frame clones are kept and a portion is missing. This sample contains some 130,000 clones. This TCR was recovered from a woman aged 40 to 55 in good health and CMV-seropositive. The gene calls are TRBV10-3 and TRBJ1-1, with 9 bases that match TRBD1. The source material was PBMCs. CDR3 sequence (DNA): TGTGCCATCAGCGTGGACAGGGGAAGAGGGAACACTGAAGCTTTCTTT. The encoded protein is CAISVDRGRGNTEAFF.